One sample yielded the 3 T cell receptor beta chains listed below, sequenced in a study of cytomegalovirus exposure and HLA in healthy donors. Both 60 Vbeta primers and 13 Jbeta primers went into the PCR. Some clones are missing from TCRdb's copy, which holds only in-frame ones; the method was immunoSEQ multiplex PCR. The table shows over 250,000 clones, with roughly 89% occurring only once. Source material: PBMCs. All receptors derive from a man aged 35-49 years in good health and CMV-seropositive.

The chain couples TRBV6-5 to TRBJ2-1; 7 bases match TRBD1. V was clipped by 7 bases and J by 0 bases; unmatched bases: 6. The CDR3 is 15 amino acids. Per the germline V gene, CDR1 is MNHEY and CDR2 is SVGAGI. CDR3 in amino acids: CASMLDRSSYNEQFF. In nucleotides, the CDR3 is TGTGCCAGCATGTTGGACAGGAGCTCCTACAATGAGCAGTTCTTC.

This chain connects TRBV11-2 to TRBJ2-7, with D perhaps TRBD2 (7 bases). V gave up 4 bases and J gave up 11 bases, with 21 bases separating them. CDR1 is SGHAT, CDR2 FQNNGV, per germline. There are 14 residues in the CDR3. The CDR3 region has the DNA TGTGCCAGCAGCTCGGGGGGCTGGGGGGGCGTCGAGTACTTC. Its protein is CASSSGGWGGVEYF.

Comments on this clone: At the DNA level, this CDR3 is encoded by other sequences in the same sample as well. J is TRBJ2-7 and V is TRBV6-1; tentative D call: TRBD2 (5 bases). The germline gives CDR1 MNHNS, CDR2 SASEGT. V lost 6 bases and J 1 base, leaving 10 bases between the germline ends. CDR3 size: 13 residues. CDR3 region: CASRPTSSYEQYF. The CDR3 DNA reads as TGTGCCAGCAGACCAACTAGTTCCTACGAGCAGTACTTC.